This T cell receptor (beta chain) was obtained from a study of blood T cell repertoires in COVID-19. On the study more broadly: Sample material is recorded as cDNA or gDNA derived from T cells, B-cell-depleted T cells, or PBMCs.

Germline-derived CDR1 and CDR2 are SGHRS and YFSETQ. This CDR3 has 15 residues. V lost 3 bases and J lost 4; bases outside the gene matches: 9. Clones were sequenced by immunoSEQ multiplex PCR, and TCRdb holds only the in-frame ones, with some missing. The table records about 40,000 clones, about 89% of them present only once. The sample consisted of peripheral blood. The rearrangement uses TRBV5-1 and TRBJ1-2, with 7 bases lining up with TRBD1. The TCR originated in a man aged 45-60 years with active COVID-19. This CDR3 is CASSSSPGTAYGYTF. CDR3 nucleotides: TGCGCCAGCAGCTCGTCTCCCGGGACAGCCTATGGCTACACCTTC.